The clone carrying this T cell receptor (beta chain) has a count of ten or more. The antigen is undetermined. TCRdb used MiXCR to reprocess the reads, holding one entry per CDR3 protein. The sample yields approximately 130,000 distinct CDR3 sequences, approximately 8.8% seen once. This entry is derived from a study of T cell repertoires in cytomegalovirus infection. Overall study context: Both a matching HLA type and CMV infection were indicated by public TCR beta signatures. Points from the study as a whole: HLA-C-restricted CMV-specific TCR beta clonotypes were dominant in the ex vivo response.

This CDR3 is built from 14 residues. Trimming pared 4 bases from V and 4 bases from J, leaving 10 bases between. Germline CDR1 and CDR2: SGHDN and FVKESK. Source material: PBMCs. The clonotype was recovered from a human donor in good health (CMV status not recorded). Some clones in this sample may be carry-over from other donors' samples. The rearrangement joins TRBV14 to TRBJ2-2; D unclear. The CDR3: CASSPDWTTGELFF. CDR3 nucleotide sequence: TGTGCCAGCAGCCCCGACTGGACCACCGGGGAGCTGTTTTTT.